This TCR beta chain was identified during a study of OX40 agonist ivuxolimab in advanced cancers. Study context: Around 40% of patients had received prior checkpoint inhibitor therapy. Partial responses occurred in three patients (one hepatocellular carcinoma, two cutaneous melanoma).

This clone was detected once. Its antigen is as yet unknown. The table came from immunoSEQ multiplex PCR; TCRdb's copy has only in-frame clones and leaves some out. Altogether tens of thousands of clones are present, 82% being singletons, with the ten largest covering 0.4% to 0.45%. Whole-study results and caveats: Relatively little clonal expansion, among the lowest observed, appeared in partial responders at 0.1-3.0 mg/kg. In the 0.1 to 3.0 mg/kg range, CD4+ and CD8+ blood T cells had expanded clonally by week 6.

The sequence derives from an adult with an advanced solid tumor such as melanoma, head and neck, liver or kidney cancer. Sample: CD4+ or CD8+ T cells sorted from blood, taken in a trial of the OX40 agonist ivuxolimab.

CDR3 loop: CASSSGRDREVTEAFF. The CDR3 nucleotides read TGCGCCAGCAGCTCAGGAAGGGACAGGGAGGTCACTGAAGCTTTCTTT. The chain joins TRBV5-1 to TRBJ1-1, with TRBD1 matching 9 bases. Per germline, CDR1 SGHRS and CDR2 YFSETQ. J was trimmed by 4 bases and V by 3 bases; bases with no gene match: 10. This CDR3 comprises 16 residues.